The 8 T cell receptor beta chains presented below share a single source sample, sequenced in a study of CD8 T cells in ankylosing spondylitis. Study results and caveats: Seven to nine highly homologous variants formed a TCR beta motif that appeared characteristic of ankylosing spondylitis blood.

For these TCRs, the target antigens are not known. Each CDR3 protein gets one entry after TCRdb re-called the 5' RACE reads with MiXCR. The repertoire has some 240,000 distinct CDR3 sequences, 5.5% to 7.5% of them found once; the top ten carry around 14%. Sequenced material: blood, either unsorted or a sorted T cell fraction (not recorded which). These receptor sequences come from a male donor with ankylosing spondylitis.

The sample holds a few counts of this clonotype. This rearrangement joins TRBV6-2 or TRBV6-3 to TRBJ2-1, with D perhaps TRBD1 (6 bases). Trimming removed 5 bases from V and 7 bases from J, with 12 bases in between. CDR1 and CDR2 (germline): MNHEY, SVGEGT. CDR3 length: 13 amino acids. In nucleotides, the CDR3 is TGTGCCAGCAGTCTAGCTAGGGGGAATGAGCAGTTCTTC. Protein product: CASSLARGNEQFF.

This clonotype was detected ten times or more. CDR3 DNA sequence: TGTGCCAGCAGTTACTCTGGGGGCTCGGGCACTGAAGCTTTCTTT. It yields the protein CASSYSGGSGTEAFF. The chain recombines TRBV6-5 with TRBJ1-1; possible D gene TRBD1, 6 bases. The V gene lost 0 bases and the J gene lost 4 bases, with 12 bases spanning the gap. The CDR3 contains 15 residues. The V gene's germline CDR1 is MNHEY and CDR2 SVGAGI.

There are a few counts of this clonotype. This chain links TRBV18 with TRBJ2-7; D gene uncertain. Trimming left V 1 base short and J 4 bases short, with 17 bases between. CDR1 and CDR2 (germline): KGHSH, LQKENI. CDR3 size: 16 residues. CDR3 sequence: CASSPRKSVGPYEQYF. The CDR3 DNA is TGTGCCAGCTCACCACGTAAGTCAGTTGGCCCATACGAGCAGTACTTC.

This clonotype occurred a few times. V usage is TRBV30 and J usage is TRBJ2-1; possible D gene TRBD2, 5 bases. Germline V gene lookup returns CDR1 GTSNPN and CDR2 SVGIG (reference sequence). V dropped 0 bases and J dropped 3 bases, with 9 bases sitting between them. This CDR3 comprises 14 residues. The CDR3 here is CAWSVGSDYNEQFF. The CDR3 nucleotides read TGTGCCTGGAGTGTCGGTAGCGACTACAATGAGCAGTTCTTC.

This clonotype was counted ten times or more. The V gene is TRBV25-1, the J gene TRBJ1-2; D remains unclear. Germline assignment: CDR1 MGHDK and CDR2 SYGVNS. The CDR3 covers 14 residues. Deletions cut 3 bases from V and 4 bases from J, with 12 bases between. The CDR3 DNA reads TGTGCCAGCAGTGATGGAGAGGGTGGCTATGGCTACACCTTC. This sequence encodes CASSDGEGGYGYTF.

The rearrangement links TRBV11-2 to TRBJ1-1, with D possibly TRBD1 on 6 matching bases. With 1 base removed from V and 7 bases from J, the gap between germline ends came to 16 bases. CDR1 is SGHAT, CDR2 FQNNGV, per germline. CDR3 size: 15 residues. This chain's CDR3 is CASSLARDIEGEAFF. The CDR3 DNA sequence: TGTGCCAGCAGCTTAGCTCGGGACATCGAAGGTGAAGCTTTCTTT.

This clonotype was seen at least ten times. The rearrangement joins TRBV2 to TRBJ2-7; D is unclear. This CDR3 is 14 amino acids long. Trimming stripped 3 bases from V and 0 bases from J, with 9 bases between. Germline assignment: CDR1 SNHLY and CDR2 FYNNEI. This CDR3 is CASSDPLSSYEQYF. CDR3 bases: TGTGCCAGCAGTGATCCCCTGAGCTCCTACGAGCAGTACTTC.

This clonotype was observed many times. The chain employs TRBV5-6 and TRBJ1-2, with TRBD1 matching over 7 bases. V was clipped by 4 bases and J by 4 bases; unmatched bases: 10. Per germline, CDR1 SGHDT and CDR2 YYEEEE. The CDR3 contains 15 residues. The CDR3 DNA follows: TGTGCCAGCAGCCCAGAAACAGGGGACGTCTATGGCTACACCTTC. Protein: CASSPETGDVYGYTF. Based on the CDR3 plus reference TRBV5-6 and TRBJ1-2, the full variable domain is DAGVTQSPTHLIKTRGQQVTLRCSPKSGHDTVSWYQQALGQGPQFIFQYYEEEERQRGNFPDRFSGHQFPNYSSELNVNALLLGDSALYLCASSPETGDVYGYTFGSGTRLTVV.